Below, 29 T cell receptor beta chains from the same sample are listed, as sequenced in a study of glioma-infiltrating T cells after dendritic cell vaccination. The data were produced by immunoSEQ multiplex PCR, yet TCRdb's version contains in-frame clones alone and is incomplete. The sample yields 90,000 to 110,000 clones, around 87% seen once. Time point in this sample: after dendritic cell vaccination, including at tumor progression/relapse. The sample was blood, taken after dendritic cell vaccination. These TCRs come from a human donor with glioblastoma.

V gene TRBV2 combines with J gene TRBJ2-7, with D perhaps TRBD2 (6 bases). CDR3 length: 15 residues. Germline lookup yields CDR1 SNHLY and CDR2 FYNNEI. With 2 bases removed from V and 0 bases from J, the gap between germline ends came to 11 bases. CDR3 sequence reads: CASSENSGSSYEQYF. For the CDR3, the DNA is TGTGCCAGCAGTGAAAATAGCGGCAGCTCCTACGAGCAGTACTTC.

For this clone: A junction end diverges from the germline sequence, so it may reflect a read error. The chain links TRBV6-5 to TRBJ2-1; TRBD2 aligns across 13 bases. The germline CDR1 and CDR2 sequences are MNHEY and SVGAGI. The CDR3 consists of 13 residues. The CDR3 DNA sequence: TGTGCCAGCAGATCCGGGACTAGCGGGACTCTGGTCTTC. Its protein product is CASRSGTSGTLVF.

V usage is TRBV4-2 and J usage is TRBJ2-5, with a weak D call TRBD2 (5 bases). Trimming stripped 0 bases from V and 6 bases from J, with 14 bases between. The length of the CDR3 is 15 residues. The V gene's germline CDR1 is LGHNA and CDR2 YNFKEQ. CDR3 protein: CASSQEEGGLKTQYF. The CDR3 DNA follows: TGTGCCAGCAGCCAAGAAGAAGGCGGGCTAAAGACCCAGTACTTC.

This chain joins TRBV2 and TRBJ1-5, with D tentatively TRBD1 (6 bases). The CDR3 sequence is 16 residues long. The V end was cut by 5 bases, the J end by 0 bases, with 14 bases between. Germline lookup yields CDR1 SNHLY and CDR2 FYNNEI. The CDR3 DNA sequence: TGTGCCAGCAGTTCGGACAGACTATATAGCAATCAGCCCCAGCATTTT. Encoded protein: CASSSDRLYSNQPQHF. The full variable domain, its missing parts supplied by reference TRBV2 and TRBJ1-5, is EPEVTQTPSHQVTQMGQEVILRCVPISNHLYFYWYRQILGQKVEFLVSFYNNEISEKSEIFDDQFSVERPDGSNFTLKIRSTKLEDSAMYFCASSSDRLYSNQPQHFGDGTRLSIL.

This chain connects TRBV7-9 to TRBJ1-1, with D possibly TRBD1 on 6 matching bases. This CDR3 is built from 15 residues. CDR1 is SEHNR, CDR2 FQNEAQ, per germline (reference sequence). V gave up 6 bases and J gave up 1 base, with 15 bases separating them. The CDR3, as DNA: TGTGCCAGCAGTCATAGTGGGGGCGAGAACACTGAAGCTTTCTTT. It translates to CASSHSGGENTEAFF.

CDR3 loop: CASSFAGLNTEAFF. The CDR3 coding sequence is TGCGCCAGCAGCTTTGCAGGGCTGAACACTGAAGCTTTCTTT. This rearrangement joins TRBV5-1 to TRBJ1-1; possibly TRBD1 for D (5 bases). Germline V gene data show CDR1 as SGHRS and CDR2 as YFSETQ. V was pared by 2 bases and J by 0 bases, with 8 bases between. This CDR3 spans 14 amino acids.

The chain is built from TRBV30 and TRBJ2-3; TRBD2 matches 12 bases. J gave up 6 bases and V 2 bases, and 9 bases lay outside the gene matches. Germline lookup yields CDR1 GTSNPN and CDR2 SVGIG (reference sequence). This CDR3 contains 16 residues. As DNA, the CDR3 is TGTGCCTGGAGTCTCCGACTAGCGGGAGCTGGTGATACGCAGTATTTT. This translates into CAWSLRLAGAGDTQYF.

The V gene is TRBV18, the J gene TRBJ1-1; D call uncertain. V lost 2 bases and J 7 bases, leaving 8 bases between the germline ends. Germline V gene data show CDR1 as KGHSH and CDR2 as LQKENI. This CDR3 contains 12 residues. The CDR3 nucleotides are TGTGCCAGCTCACCAGCGAGAGATGAAGCTTTCTTT. This encodes CASSPARDEAFF.

This rearrangement joins TRBV6-1 to TRBJ1-1; D perhaps matches TRBD1 (5 bases). The V end lost 11 bases, the J end lost 8 bases, and 15 bases lay between the germline ends. The CDR3 sequence is 11 residues long. Germline V gene lookup returns CDR1 MNHNS and CDR2 SASEGT. The CDR3 DNA follows: TGTGCCGGGGGGGAAGCCCGGGAAGCTTTCTTT. This gives the protein CAGGEAREAFF.

Details on this clone: One end of the junction does not line up with germline, which may come from a read error. The rearrangement joins TRBV20-1 to TRBJ1-4; a possible D gene is TRBD1 (6 bases). The CDR3 spans 11 residues. From germline, CDR1 is DFQATT and CDR2 SNEGSKA (reference sequence). The CDR3 protein is CSARGSGDMSF. The CDR3 DNA follows: TGCAGTGCTAGAGGATCCGGGGACATGTCCTTT.

The rearrangement links TRBV5-6 to TRBJ2-2, with D possibly being TRBD2 (6 bases). Trimming took off 1 base at V and 5 bases at J, with 15 bases between the two ends. The CDR3 sequence is 16 residues long. Germline-derived CDR1 and CDR2 are SGHDT and YYEEEE. The CDR3 DNA reads as TGTGCCAGCAGCTTGCGGTGGCGGGATCCAACCGGGGAGCTGTTTTTT. Protein: CASSLRWRDPTGELFF.

The chain is built from TRBV27 and TRBJ1-1; D might be TRBD1 (6 bases). The CDR3 sequence is 15 residues long. Germline CDR1 reads MNHEY; CDR2 reads SMNVEV (reference sequence). The V and J ends lost 5 bases and 0 bases respectively, with 13 bases between them. CDR3 amino acids: CASSKLYRVNTEAFF. The CDR3 nucleotides read TGTGCCAGCAGTAAGTTGTACAGGGTGAACACTGAAGCTTTCTTT.

The chain joins TRBV6-5 to TRBJ2-7, with 11 nucleotides matching TRBD2. This CDR3 spans 15 amino acids. Trimming took 5 bases from V and 13 from J; bases not matched to a gene: 16. CDR1 MNHEY and CDR2 SVGAGI come from the germline V gene. CDR3 in amino acids: CASSKQTSGNVVRYF. Written as DNA, the CDR3 is TGTGCCAGCAGTAAACAGACTAGCGGGAACGTCGTCAGATACTTC.

In this sample, this clone turned up once. This rearrangement joins TRBV29-1 to TRBJ2-2; possible D gene TRBD2, 5 bases. The V end was cut by 4 bases, the J end by 4 bases, with 13 bases between. The V gene's germline CDR1 is SQVTM and CDR2 ANQGSEA. CDR3 size: 14 residues. The CDR3 spells CSVGPNSGTGELFF. The CDR3 nucleotides are TGCAGCGTTGGACCAAACAGCGGCACCGGGGAGCTGTTTTTT.

The chain carries TRBV14 and TRBJ1-2; TRBD1 matches at 7 bases. Germline assignment: CDR1 SGHDN and CDR2 FVKESK. The CDR3 totals 15 residues. V was clipped by 0 bases and J by 7 bases; unmatched bases: 8. CDR3 sequence: CASSQDSGTVTGYTF. CDR3 coding DNA: TGTGCCAGCAGCCAAGATTCCGGGACAGTGACTGGCTACACCTTC.

The rearrangement uses TRBV6-5 and TRBJ1-2; D not certain. V gave up 4 bases and J gave up 0 bases, with 3 bases separating them. CDR3 length: 12 residues. From germline, CDR1 is MNHEY and CDR2 SVGAGI. The CDR3 DNA reads as TGTGCCAGCAGTTCCTCTAACTATGGCTACACCTTC. This encodes CASSSSNYGYTF.

J is TRBJ1-1 and V is TRBV5-1; tentatively, D is TRBD1 (5 bases). The germline V gene has CDR1 SGHRS and CDR2 YFSETQ. This CDR3 has 14 residues. Between the trimmed V and J ends, which lost 3 bases and 2 bases, there was a span of 11 bases. The CDR3 spells CASSSTGANTEAFF. The CDR3, as DNA: TGCGCCAGCAGCTCAACAGGAGCTAACACTGAAGCTTTCTTT.

CDR3 nucleotide sequence: TGTGCCAGCATCGAGCGGGGGACCGGGGAAAACATTCAGTACTTC. Translated, it gives CASIERGTGENIQYF. The V gene is TRBV6-6, the J gene TRBJ2-4; 8 nucleotides align to TRBD2. Germline V gene sequence: CDR1 MNHNY, CDR2 SVGAGI (reference sequence). This CDR3 is built from 15 residues. V shed 7 bases, J shed 5 bases, and the junction held 10 bases outside the gene matches.

This clone was seen only once. V is TRBV6-6 and J is TRBJ1-5; the D gene is possibly TRBD1 (5 bases). The CDR3 consists of 13 residues. Germline CDR1 is MNHNY and CDR2 is SVGAGI (reference sequence). V lost 5 bases, J lost 4 bases, and 9 bases lay in between. CDR3 in amino acids: CASSPQGNQPQHF. Here the CDR3 DNA reads TGTGCCAGCAGTCCTCAGGGAAATCAGCCCCAGCATTTT.

V gene TRBV29-1 combines with J gene TRBJ1-2, with D perhaps matching TRBD1 (6 bases). The V end lost 6 bases, the J end lost 7 bases, and 27 bases lay between the germline ends. This CDR3 region has 16 residues. CDR1 and CDR2 from the germline V gene are SQVTM and ANQGSEA. CDR3 in DNA: TGCAGCGTCCCAAGGGAACCGGGACACGGGGAAAGTGGCTACACCTTC. Protein sequence: CSVPREPGHGESGYTF.

The CDR3 region has the DNA TGTGCCAGCAGCTTAGACCGCTACGAGCAGTACTTC. This translates into CASSLDRYEQYF. The gene calls are TRBV11-3 and TRBJ2-7; the D is unclear. Deletions cut 0 bases from V and 3 bases from J, with 3 bases between. Per germline, CDR1 SGHNT and CDR2 YENEEA. The CDR3 totals 12 residues.

The chain links TRBV6-5 to TRBJ1-2, with D hard to call. Germline values: CDR1 MNHEY, CDR2 SVGAGI. The CDR3 sequence is 14 residues long. V lost 2 bases and J 4 bases, leaving 11 bases between the germline ends. Here the CDR3 DNA reads TGTGCCAGCAGTTACGGTGGAGGGTCCTATGGCTACACCTTC. Protein sequence: CASSYGGGSYGYTF.

The V call is TRBV6-5, the J call TRBJ2-5; 9 positions match TRBD2. The length of the CDR3 is 13 residues. CDR1 and CDR2 from the germline V gene are MNHEY and SVGAGI. V dropped 7 bases and J dropped 3; count of bases not matched to a gene: 3. CDR3 sequence reads: CASKVAGEETQYF. The CDR3 coding sequence is TGTGCCAGCAAGGTAGCGGGGGAAGAGACCCAGTACTTC.

The chain has TRBV27 and TRBJ1-1, with 8 bases that match TRBD1. V lost 4 bases, J lost 1 base, and 2 bases stayed unmatched. The CDR3 loop spans 14 amino acids. In germline, CDR1 is MNHEY, CDR2 SMNVEV (reference sequence). The DNA of the CDR3 is TGTGCCAGCAGTTGGGGACAGGCGAACACTGAAGCTTTCTTT. This codes for CASSWGQANTEAFF.

The V call is TRBV21-1, the J call TRBJ1-1. TRBV21-1 is deemed a pseudogene. The CDR3 runs to 16 residues. Written as DNA, the CDR3 is TGTGCCAGCAGCAAAGACGGGAATATAATGAACACTGAAGCTTTCTTT. It yields the protein CASSKDGNIMNTEAFF.

The gene calls are TRBV2 and TRBJ2-1, with 10 positions matching TRBD2. V was pared by 3 bases and J by 7 bases, with 6 bases of the junction left unmatched. This CDR3 is 15 amino acids long. CDR1 and CDR2 (germline): SNHLY, FYNNEI. CDR3 nucleotides: TGTGCCAGCAGTGAGGGGACTAGCGTGGTGAATGAGCAGTTCTTC. Its translation: CASSEGTSVVNEQFF.

The chain has TRBV5-1 and TRBJ1-4, with a weak D call TRBD1 (5 bases). V shed 0 bases and J shed 2 bases, with 8 bases lying between them. Germline CDR1 SGHRS, CDR2 YFSETQ. The CDR3 totals 15 residues. CDR3 bases: TGCGCCAGCAGCTTGGTTGGGGCGACTAATGAAAAACTGTTTTTT. Residues: CASSLVGATNEKLFF.

This chain connects TRBV30 to TRBJ2-3; 9 bases match TRBD2. The J segment lost 5 bases and the V segment lost 2 bases, leaving 8 bases of the junction unmatched. Per germline, CDR1 GTSNPN and CDR2 SVGIG (reference sequence). The CDR3 runs 15 residues. CDR3 region: CAWSRIAGVKDTQYF. The CDR3 DNA follows: TGTGCCTGGAGTCGGATAGCGGGGGTGAAAGATACGCAGTATTTT.

For this clone: A junction boundary mismatches the germline segment, possibly from a read error. The chain links TRBV19 to TRBJ2-1; TRBD2 matches 7 bases. CDR3 length: 14 residues. CDR1 LNHDA and CDR2 SQIVND come from the germline V gene (reference sequence). The CDR3 loop is CASKSPGDYNEQLF. CDR3 nucleotide sequence: TGTGCCAGTAAGTCGCCGGGGGACTACAATGAGCAGCTCTTC.